This T cell receptor (beta chain) emerged from a study of human T cells and chemical hapten exposure. TCRdb re-called the RACE reads through MiXCR, storing one row per CDR3 protein. Among around 150,000 distinct CDR3 sequences listed, around 13% were seen once. V shed 8 bases and J shed 5 bases, with 9 bases lying between them. CDR3 length: 12 amino acids. Germline CDR1 and CDR2: SGHTA and FQGTGA. Specified time point: patch test 1, 2 weeks after DPC sensitization. As to treatment: therapeutic diphenylcyclopropenone sensitization with weekly scalp DPC. This clonotype was counted a few times. The chain couples TRBV7-3 to TRBJ2-2; D is unclear. The TCR was taken from a woman aged 30 to 39 with alopecia areata. Some clones in this sample may be carry-over from other donors' samples. Material: whole blood, obtained in connection with sensitization to the hapten diphenylcyclopropenone (DPC). The CDR3 nucleotides read TGTGCCAGCGGTAGTCGGACCGGGGAGCTGTTTTTT. Its protein is CASGSRTGELFF.